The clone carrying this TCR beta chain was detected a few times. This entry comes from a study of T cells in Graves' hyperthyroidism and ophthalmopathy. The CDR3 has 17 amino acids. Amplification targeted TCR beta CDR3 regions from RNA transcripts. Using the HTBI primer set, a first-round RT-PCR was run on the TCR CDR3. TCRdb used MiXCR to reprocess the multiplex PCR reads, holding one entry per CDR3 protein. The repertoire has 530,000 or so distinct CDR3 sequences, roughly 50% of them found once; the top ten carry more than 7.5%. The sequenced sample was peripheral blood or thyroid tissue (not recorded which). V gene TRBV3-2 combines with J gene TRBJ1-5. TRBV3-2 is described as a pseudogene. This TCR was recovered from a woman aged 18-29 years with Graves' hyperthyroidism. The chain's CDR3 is CASSQVTASYSNQPQHF. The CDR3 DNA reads TGTGCCAGCAGCCAGGTGACGGCATCATATAGCAATCAGCCCCAGCATTTT.